The rows below give T cell receptor beta chains drawn from one sample of a study of immune cell composition in non-small cell lung cancer. The method was immunoSEQ multiplex PCR; TCRdb's version includes in-frame clones alone and lacks a portion of them. The sample lists over 1,500 clones; around three quarters were seen once. The sample taken for sequencing was lung tumor tissue. The source is a human donor with non-small cell lung cancer. The CDR3 runs from the conserved cysteine through the conserved F or W. The D gene is left open where the match is weak. Clone size is shown for a subset of rows, as once, few, many or a class of expanded clone.

J gene: TRBJ1-6
V gene: TRBV2
clone size: NA
D gene: TRBD1
CDR3 DNA: TGTGCCAGCACTCGCAAAGCGGACAGGGTTGATTCACCCCTCCACTTT
CDR3 protein: CASTRKADRVDSPLHF

J gene: TRBJ2-2
V gene: TRBV4-1
clone size: NA
D gene: TRBD1
CDR3 DNA: TGCGCCAGCAGCCAACCAGACAGGGGTTACACCGGGGAGCTGTTTTTT
CDR3 protein: CASSQPDRGYTGELFF

J gene: TRBJ2-7
V gene: TRBV11-2
clone size: NA
D gene: TRBD2
CDR3 DNA: TGTGCCAGCACCACCTTGGGACTAGCGGGAGGCGAGCAGTACTTC
CDR3 protein: CASTTLGLAGGEQYF

J gene: TRBJ2-3
V gene: TRBV29-1
clone size: NA
D gene: NA
CDR3 DNA: TGCAGCGTTGAGCCTAGGATATACACAGATACGCAGTATTTT
CDR3 protein: CSVEPRIYTDTQYF

J gene: TRBJ1-1
V gene: TRBV11-2
clone size: NA
D gene: TRBD1
CDR3 DNA: TGTGCCAGCAGCTTAGTCGGCAGGACAGGGCTTATTGAAGCTTTCTTT
CDR3 protein: CASSLVGRTGLIEAFF

J gene: TRBJ2-5
V gene: TRBV5-1
clone size: NA
D gene: NA
CDR3 DNA: TGCGCCAGCAGCTTGGCCCTACTAGTGGGCGAGACCCAGTACTTC
CDR3 protein: CASSLALLVGETQYF

J gene: TRBJ1-1
V gene: TRBV27
clone size: few
D gene: NA
CDR3 DNA: TGTGCCAGCAGTTTATCCGCACAGGGCGTGGGGGTGAACACTGAAGCTTTCTTT
CDR3 protein: CASSLSAQGVGVNTEAFF

J gene: TRBJ1-4
V gene: TRBV5-1
clone size: few
D gene: NA
CDR3 DNA: TGCGCCAGCAGCTTGGTCGGTAATGAAAAACTGTTTTTT
CDR3 protein: CASSLVGNEKLFF

J gene: TRBJ1-5
V gene: TRBV28
clone size: once
D gene: TRBD1
CDR3 DNA: TGTGCCAGCAGTTCAGACAGGGCGAATCAGCCCCAGCATTTT
CDR3 protein: CASSSDRANQPQHF

J gene: TRBJ2-3
V gene: TRBV19
clone size: NA
D gene: TRBD1
CDR3 DNA: TGTGCCAGTCGGACAGGGAGCACAGATACGCAGTATTTT
CDR3 protein: CASRTGSTDTQYF

J gene: TRBJ2-5
V gene: TRBV27
clone size: NA
D gene: NA
CDR3 DNA: TGTGCCAGCAGTTCCCACACCCAAGAGACCCAGTACTTC
CDR3 protein: CASSSHTQETQYF

J gene: TRBJ2-7
V gene: TRBV9
clone size: once
D gene: TRBD1
CDR3 DNA: TGTGCCAGCAGCTTATCGACAGGGGTAGGAGAGCAGTACTTC
CDR3 protein: CASSLSTGVGEQYF

J gene: TRBJ1-4
V gene: TRBV5-4
clone size: NA
D gene: NA
CDR3 DNA: TGTGCCAGCAGCTTGGGACATACCGATAATGAAAAACTGTTTTTT
CDR3 protein: CASSLGHTDNEKLFF

J gene: TRBJ2-2
V gene: TRBV11-3
clone size: NA
D gene: NA
CDR3 DNA: TGTGCCAGCAGCTTAAGAGGGACCGGGGAGCTGTTTTTT
CDR3 protein: CASSLRGTGELFF

J gene: TRBJ2-3
V gene: TRBV4-3
clone size: NA
D gene: TRBD2
CDR3 DNA: TGCGCCAGCAGCCTTCTTTCCGGGACTAGCGGGGCGGGTACGCAGTATTTT
CDR3 protein: CASSLLSGTSGAGTQYF

J gene: TRBJ1-4
V gene: TRBV29-1
clone size: once
D gene: TRBD1
CDR3 DNA: TGCAGCGTGGACAGGGGTGGTGAAAAACTGTTTTTT
CDR3 protein: CSVDRGGEKLFF

J gene: TRBJ1-6
V gene: TRBV5-6
clone size: NA
D gene: NA
CDR3 DNA: TGTGCCAGCAGCTTGATTGATCGCGACTATAATTCACCCCTCCACTTT
CDR3 protein: CASSLIDRDYNSPLHF

J gene: TRBJ2-7
V gene: TRBV7-2
clone size: NA
D gene: TRBD1
CDR3 DNA: TGTGCCAGCAGCTTAGTCGGCAGGGGGCACCCATCTCGGTACGAGCAGTACTTC
CDR3 protein: CASSLVGRGHPSRYEQYF

J gene: TRBJ1-4
V gene: TRBV7-9
clone size: NA
D gene: NA
CDR3 DNA: TGTGCCAGCAGCAAAGCCGGGACTAATGAAAAACTGTTTTTT
CDR3 protein: CASSKAGTNEKLFF

J gene: TRBJ2-3
V gene: TRBV7-2
clone size: NA
D gene: TRBD2
CDR3 DNA: TGTGCCAGCAGCCGACTAGCGGGGGGCGGGGGCACAGATACGCAGTATTTT
CDR3 protein: CASSRLAGGGGTDTQYF

J gene: TRBJ2-3
V gene: TRBV7-2
clone size: NA
D gene: TRBD2
CDR3 DNA: TGTGCCAGCAGCACCGGACTAGCGGGGGCGTTCACAGATACGCAGTATTTT
CDR3 protein: CASSTGLAGAFTDTQYF

J gene: TRBJ1-4
V gene: TRBV19
clone size: NA
D gene: NA
CDR3 DNA: TGTGCCAGTACGACACGCGAAAAACTGTTTTTT
CDR3 protein: CASTTREKLFF

J gene: TRBJ2-5
V gene: TRBV9
clone size: NA
D gene: NA
CDR3 DNA: TGTGCCAGCAGCGTAGAGGGGACAAAAAAAGAGACCCAGTACTTC
CDR3 protein: CASSVEGTKKETQYF

J gene: TRBJ1-2
V gene: TRBV9
clone size: NA
D gene: NA
CDR3 DNA: TGTGCCAGCAGCGTAGGGGCCGAATATGGCTACACCTTC
CDR3 protein: CASSVGAEYGYTF

J gene: TRBJ1-5
V gene: TRBV19
clone size: few
D gene: NA
CDR3 DNA: TGTGCCAGTAGTGGCCCTGGGCAGGGGAGCAATCAGCCCCAGCATTTT
CDR3 protein: CASSGPGQGSNQPQHF

J gene: TRBJ2-5
V gene: TRBV28
clone size: NA
D gene: NA
CDR3 DNA: TGTGCCAGCGGAAGGGGGCAAGAGACCCAGTACTTC
CDR3 protein: CASGRGQETQYF

J gene: TRBJ2-5
V gene: TRBV6-6
clone size: large
D gene: TRBD1
CDR3 DNA: TGTGCCAGCAGTTGGTTACAGGGGGCTGAGACCCAGTACTTC
CDR3 protein: CASSWLQGAETQYF

J gene: TRBJ1-4
V gene: TRBV5-6
clone size: NA
D gene: NA
CDR3 DNA: TGTGCCAGCAGCTTTCAGCTTGGGGAGAAACTGTTTTTT
CDR3 protein: CASSFQLGEKLFF

J gene: TRBJ1-4
V gene: TRBV2
clone size: NA
D gene: NA
CDR3 DNA: TGTGCCATCTTGGGAGGGGCTGCGGCTAATGAAAAACTGTTTTTT
CDR3 protein: CAILGGAAANEKLFF

J gene: TRBJ1-5
V gene: TRBV19
clone size: once
D gene: NA
CDR3 DNA: TGTGCCAGTAGTATTAGGGTAGGGGACTCAAAGCCCCAGCATTTT
CDR3 protein: CASSIRVGDSKPQHF

J gene: TRBJ2-7
V gene: TRBV7-3
clone size: NA
D gene: NA
CDR3 DNA: TGTGCCAGCAGCCGCATGGGGCAGCCCAACGAGCAGTACTTC
CDR3 protein: CASSRMGQPNEQYF

J gene: TRBJ1-5
V gene: TRBV2
clone size: NA
D gene: TRBD1
CDR3 DNA: TGTGCCAGCAGGAGGGGGACAGGCGGTCAGCCCCAGCATTTT
CDR3 protein: CASRRGTGGQPQHF

J gene: TRBJ2-3
V gene: TRBV6-4
clone size: NA
D gene: TRBD1
CDR3 DNA: TGTGCCAGCAGTCCCGGGACAGGGGACACAGATACGCAGTATTTT
CDR3 protein: CASSPGTGDTDTQYF

J gene: TRBJ2-6
V gene: TRBV5-4
clone size: once
D gene: TRBD1
CDR3 DNA: TGTGCCAGCGAGGGACAGGGTCGCTCTGGGGCCAACGTCCTGACTTTC
CDR3 protein: CASEGQGRSGANVLTF

J gene: TRBJ2-2
V gene: TRBV19
clone size: NA
D gene: NA
CDR3 DNA: TGTGCCAGTAGTATGACCGGGGGTAACACCGGGGAGCTGTTTTTT
CDR3 protein: CASSMTGGNTGELFF

J gene: TRBJ2-3
V gene: TRBV21-1
clone size: NA
D gene: NA
CDR3 DNA: TGTGCCAGCAGCAAAGGGGTTAGCGGGAGAGAGCGCTGTTACACAGATACGCAGTATTTT
CDR3 protein: CASSKGVSGRERCYTDTQYF

J gene: TRBJ1-1
V gene: TRBV7-8
clone size: NA
D gene: NA
CDR3 DNA: TGTGCCAGCAGCTTAGATATGTACACTGAAGCTTTCTTT
CDR3 protein: CASSLDMYTEAFF

J gene: TRBJ2-1
V gene: TRBV14
clone size: NA
D gene: TRBD2
CDR3 DNA: TGTGCCAGCAGCCAACGACTAAGCGGGAGGTCCCATGAGCAGTTCTTC
CDR3 protein: CASSQRLSGRSHEQFF

J gene: TRBJ1-5
V gene: TRBV7-8
clone size: NA
D gene: NA
CDR3 DNA: TGTGCCAGCAGCTTAGTTAGTGGGGCCAATCAGCCCCAGCATTTT
CDR3 protein: CASSLVSGANQPQHF

J gene: TRBJ2-7
V gene: TRBV4-1
clone size: NA
D gene: NA
CDR3 DNA: TGCGCCAGCAGCCAAGGACAGTATAACTCCTACGAGCAGTACTTC
CDR3 protein: CASSQGQYNSYEQYF

J gene: TRBJ2-3
V gene: TRBV7-9
clone size: NA
D gene: NA
CDR3 DNA: TGTGCCAGCGAGTCTCCGGGGTCAGATACGCAGTATTTT
CDR3 protein: CASESPGSDTQYF

J gene: TRBJ2-1
V gene: TRBV11-2
clone size: once
D gene: TRBD2
CDR3 DNA: TGTGCCAGCAGCTTAGTGGGACTAGCGGGGGGGCCTCATGAGCAGTTCTTC
CDR3 protein: CASSLVGLAGGPHEQFF

J gene: TRBJ2-7
V gene: TRBV27
clone size: NA
D gene: TRBD1
CDR3 DNA: TGTGCCAGCAGTGCCTACCGGGACAGGACCTACGAGCAGTACTTC
CDR3 protein: CASSAYRDRTYEQYF

J gene: TRBJ1-1
V gene: TRBV11-3
clone size: NA
D gene: NA
CDR3 DNA: TGTGCCAGCAGCCCTAATCCCAGGATGGCAGGGGTAATCCAAGCCACTGAAGCTTTCTTT
CDR3 protein: CASSPNPRMAGVIQATEAFF

J gene: TRBJ2-7
V gene: TRBV19
clone size: NA
D gene: NA
CDR3 DNA: TGTGCCAGTAGTATATCCGGGTCCTACGAGCAGTACTTC
CDR3 protein: CASSISGSYEQYF

J gene: TRBJ1-3
V gene: TRBV2
clone size: NA
D gene: TRBD1
CDR3 DNA: TGTGCCAGCGCGAACAGGGGTGGAGGAAACACCATATATTTT
CDR3 protein: CASANRGGGNTIYF

J gene: TRBJ2-1
V gene: TRBV6-1
clone size: NA
D gene: NA
CDR3 DNA: TGTGCCAGCAGTGAACAGGGCGGCAATGAGCAGTTCTTC
CDR3 protein: CASSEQGGNEQFF

J gene: TRBJ2-7
V gene: TRBV27
clone size: NA
D gene: TRBD1
CDR3 DNA: TGTGCCAGCAGTGCGCCCGGGACAGGGGGGCCCTACGAGCAGTACTTC
CDR3 protein: CASSAPGTGGPYEQYF